This T cell receptor beta chain was found in a study of brain T cells in children with intractable seizures. This clone was counted a single time. Profiling relied on immunoSEQ multiplex PCR, and the TCRdb table lists in-frame clones only, not all of them. The sample lists under 150,000 clones, around 94% seen once, with 3.5% to 4% in the top ten. Only cases whose brain tissue showed the highest T cell transcript signatures were sequenced. This CDR3 comprises 15 residues. Trimming took 6 bases from V and 1 from J, leaving 13 bases between them. Germline CDR1 is MNHNY and CDR2 is SVGAGI (reference sequence).

The V and J genes are TRBV6-6 and TRBJ1-5; TRBD1 is a possible D gene (6 bases). The origin of this receptor is a boy younger than two with hemimegalencephaly and intractable seizures. Sequenced here: peripheral blood, sampled at surgery. CDR3 DNA: TGTGCCAGCAGGCTCCAGGGGCGAAGCAATCAGCCCCAGCATTTT. Translating it yields CASRLQGRSNQPQHF.